This entry concerns a single T cell receptor beta chain. V dropped 2 bases and J dropped 2; count of bases not matched to a gene: 2. The CDR3 runs to 15 residues. Per the germline V gene, CDR1 is LGHDT and CDR2 is YNNKEL (reference sequence). TCRdb analysed the 5' RACE reads with MiXCR anew, one entry per CDR3 protein. The profile shows fewer than 100,000 distinct CDR3 sequences, 8.9% of them singletons. This record comes from a study of T cells after yellow fever vaccination. The J gene is TRBJ1-2, the V gene TRBV3-1; 10 nucleotides align to TRBD1. This material consisted of CD8+ T cells not binding an NS4B(214-222) dextramer, sorted from PBMCs, taken less than 18 days after the first yellow fever vaccination. The TCR comes from a man between 18 and 35 years old who received the YFV17D yellow fever vaccine. CDR3 sequence reads: CASSQRQGANYGYTF. The CDR3 DNA sequence: TGTGCCAGCAGCCAACGACAGGGGGCCAACTATGGCTACACCTTC. Together with reference TRBV3-1 and TRBJ1-2, the CDR3 gives the full variable domain: DTAVSQTPKYLVTQMGNDKSIKCEQNLGHDTMYWYKQDSKKFLKIMFSYNNKELIINETVPNRFSPKSPDKAHLNLHINSLELGDSAVYFCASSQRQGANYGYTFGSGTRLTVV.